Sequencing of this T cell receptor beta chain was carried out in a study of shared clonotypes between healthy human individuals. This clone has a handful of counts. The CDR3 spans 16 residues. Germline values: CDR1 SGHRS, CDR2 YFSETQ. After removal of 4 bases from V and 2 bases from J, the junction contained 4 bases not matched to a gene. Data came from immunoSEQ multiplex PCR; TCRdb stores just in-frame clones and leaves some out. The sample yields roughly 500,000 clones, 60% to 85% seen once. V is TRBV5-1 and J is TRBJ2-3; 13 nucleotides align to TRBD2. The receptor comes from a woman aged 40-49 years in good health. Some clones in this sample may be carry-over from other donors' samples. The specimen was PBMCs. Here the CDR3 DNA reads TGCGCCAGCAGCCCAGGACTAGCGGGGGTCACAGATACGCAGTATTTT. Translation gives CASSPGLAGVTDTQYF.